In this sample, the clone carrying this TCR beta chain turned up a few times. As yet, its antigen is unknown. V lost 5 bases and J lost 4, with 11 bases in between. The germline gives CDR1 DFQATT, CDR2 SNEGSKA (reference sequence). This CDR3 is built from 12 residues. The data stem from a study of blood T cells in healthy people across ages. Peripheral blood samples of 9 to 10 milliliters were drawn from each donor. Study outcomes and limitations: Researchers said unsorted PBMCs prevented a conclusive naive versus antigen-experienced comparison.

The authors ran a second PCR of roughly 6 to 12 cycles using a sample-barcoded 5' primer and a J-beta primer mix. One entry per CDR3 protein results from TCRdb running MiXCR on the 5' RACE reads. The data show about 1.1 million distinct CDR3 sequences, 35% to 40% seen once. The source is a man aged 18 to 29 in good health. Material for sequencing was blood. The chain recombines TRBV20-1 with TRBJ2-5, with D tentatively TRBD2 (6 bases). The chain's CDR3 is CSAVRDSETQYF. The DNA for the CDR3 is TGCAGTGCTGTCCGGGACTCAGAGACCCAGTACTTC.